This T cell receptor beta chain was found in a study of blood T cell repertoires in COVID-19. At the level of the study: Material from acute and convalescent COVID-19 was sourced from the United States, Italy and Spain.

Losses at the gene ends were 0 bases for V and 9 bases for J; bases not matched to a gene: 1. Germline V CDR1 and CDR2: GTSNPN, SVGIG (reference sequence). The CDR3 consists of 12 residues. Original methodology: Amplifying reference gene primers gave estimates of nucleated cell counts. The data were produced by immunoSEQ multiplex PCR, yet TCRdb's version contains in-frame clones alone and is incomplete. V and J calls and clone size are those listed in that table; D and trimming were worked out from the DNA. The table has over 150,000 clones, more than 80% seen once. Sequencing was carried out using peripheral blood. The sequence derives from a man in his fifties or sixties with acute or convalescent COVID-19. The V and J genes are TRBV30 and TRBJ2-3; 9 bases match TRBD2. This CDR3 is CAWSVTSGTQYF. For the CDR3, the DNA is TGTGCCTGGAGTGTAACTAGCGGGACGCAGTATTTT.